The source of this T cell receptor beta chain is a study of T-cell reconstitution after alpha-beta-depleted transplantation in children. For TCRbeta, the library was prepared with unique molecular identifiers. TCRdb re-analysed the PCR reads in MiXCR, keeping a single row per CDR3 protein. The data show 450,000 to 600,000 distinct CDR3 sequences, over 9.5% seen once. Germline V gives CDR1 SGHVS, CDR2 FNYEAQ. The V gene lost 4 bases and the J gene lost 3 bases, with 14 bases spanning the gap. This CDR3 has 15 amino acids. This clonotype was seen a handful of times. The sequence came from a child aged 2-9 years with inherited bone marrow failure, due to receive a stem cell transplant. V is TRBV7-6 and J is TRBJ2-3, with D perhaps matching TRBD2 (5 bases). Specimen: PBMCs, collected before TCRalphabeta/CD19-depleted stem cell transplant. In nucleotides, the CDR3 is TGTGCCAGCAGCTCGGACTTCCCCCCAACAGATACGCAGTATTTT. Its translation: CASSSDFPPTDTQYF.